A single sample is the source of the 27 T cell receptor beta chains below, sequenced in a study of blood T cell repertoires in COVID-19. The protocol was immunoSEQ multiplex PCR, while the TCRdb copy is restricted to in-frame clones and leaves out a portion. The data contain under 200,000 clones, over 75% of them singletons. The sample consisted of PBMCs or T cells enriched from blood (not recorded which). The receptors were gathered from a woman aged 40 to 50 with acute COVID-19.

There are a few counts of this clone. The V gene is TRBV24-1, the J gene TRBJ1-2, with 9 bases aligning to TRBD1. V shed 2 bases and J 6 bases; nucleotides not matched to a gene: 6. CDR1 KGHDR and CDR2 SFDVKD come from the germline V gene. CDR3 length equals 15 residues. As DNA, the CDR3 is TGTGCCACCAGTGATTCGAACAGGGGGCGGAATGGCTACACCTTC. It encodes CATSDSNRGRNGYTF.

The chain employs TRBV25-1 and TRBJ1-2; maybe TRBD1 (6 bases). The ends were cut back, 5 bases at V and 8 bases at J, with 21 bases in the middle. There are 15 residues in the CDR3. CDR1 is MGHDK, CDR2 SYGVNS, per germline. The CDR3 sequence: CASSPHTGQTRGYTF. The CDR3 DNA sequence: TGTGCCAGCAGTCCTCATACAGGACAGACCAGGGGCTACACCTTC.

The chain combines TRBV6-5 with TRBJ1-5; a possible D gene is TRBD1 (5 bases). CDR3 size: 14 residues. CDR1 and CDR2 (germline): MNHEY, SVGAGI. V was cut by 2 bases and J by 9 bases, with 14 bases left in between. CDR3 amino acids: CASSYRQGRWPQHF. The CDR3 DNA reads as TGTGCCAGCAGTTACAGGCAGGGAAGATGGCCCCAGCATTTT.

This clone was recorded a few times. The chain links TRBV4-1 to TRBJ1-1, with D possibly being TRBD1 (5 bases). Germline CDR1 reads MGHRA; CDR2 reads YSYEKL. The CDR3 covers 14 residues. The V end lost 1 base, the J end lost 5 bases, and 11 bases lay between the germline ends. This chain's CDR3 is CASSQVGGVTEAFF. The CDR3 DNA sequence: TGCGCCAGCAGCCAAGTCGGGGGAGTTACTGAAGCTTTCTTT.

The chain carries TRBV5-6 and TRBJ1-6, with D maybe TRBD1 (5 bases). The CDR3 consists of 14 residues. V lost 0 bases to trimming and J lost 10 bases, with 11 bases between them. CDR1 SGHDT and CDR2 YYEEEE come from the germline V gene. The CDR3 sequence is CASSLGDGSSPLHF. CDR3 bases: TGTGCCAGCAGCTTGGGGGACGGGAGCTCACCCCTCCACTTT.

This chain uses TRBV25-1 with TRBJ1-6, with D uncertain. CDR1 is MGHDK and CDR2 is SYGVNS in the germline V gene. This CDR3 comprises 13 residues. V shed 3 bases and J shed 7 bases, with 7 bases lying between them. Here the CDR3 DNA reads TGTGCCAGCAGTGACCGGGTGAATTCACCCCTCCACTTT. Its protein product is CASSDRVNSPLHF.

The gene calls are TRBV5-1 and TRBJ2-2; D call uncertain. CDR1 and CDR2 from the germline V gene are SGHRS and YFSETQ. Trimming stripped 4 bases from V and 2 bases from J, with 6 bases between. This CDR3 is built from 13 residues. CDR3 nucleotides: TGCGCCAGCAGCCTAGACAACACCGGGGAGCTGTTTTTT. It specifies CASSLDNTGELFF.

This chain links TRBV3-1 (or the pseudogene TRBV3-2) with TRBJ1-3; D is unresolved. The germline gives CDR1 LGHDT, CDR2 YNNKEL (reference sequence). V lost 4 bases and J 0 bases, leaving 19 bases between the germline ends. This CDR3 comprises 18 residues. CDR3 in amino acids: CASSLTLVSPSSGNTIYF. As DNA, the CDR3 is TGTGCCAGCAGCCTCACCCTAGTCTCTCCGAGCTCTGGAAACACCATATATTTT.

This chain joins TRBV3-1 (or the pseudogene TRBV3-2) and TRBJ1-5; 9 nucleotides match TRBD1. V gave up 4 bases and J gave up 13 bases; unmatched junction bases: 5. In germline, CDR1 is LGHDT, CDR2 YNNKEL (reference sequence). The CDR3 has 12 residues. The CDR3 sequence: CASSLGDRAQHF. In nucleotides, the CDR3 is TGTGCCAGCAGCCTGGGGGACAGGGCACAGCATTTT.

This rearrangement joins TRBV5-4 to TRBJ1-5; D is undetermined. The germline V and J ends were trimmed by 0 bases and 2 bases, with 12 bases remaining between them. The germline CDR1 and CDR2 sequences are SGHNT and YYREEE (reference sequence). This CDR3 is 16 amino acids long. The CDR3: CASSLVRADRNQPQHF. The CDR3, as DNA: TGTGCCAGCAGCTTGGTGAGGGCGGATCGCAATCAGCCCCAGCATTTT.

V gene TRBV27 combines with J gene TRBJ2-1; the D is unclear. From germline, CDR1 is MNHEY and CDR2 SMNVEV (reference sequence). Trimming shortened V by 6 bases and J by 3 bases, and 15 bases separated the two germline ends. This CDR3 has 15 residues. DNA for the CDR3: TGTGCCAGCAGGAGAGACTCGCTCAGCTACAATGAGCAGTTCTTC. Its protein is CASRRDSLSYNEQFF.

The chain carries TRBV7-9 and TRBJ1-1; D gene ambiguous. Germline V gene data show CDR1 as SEHNR and CDR2 as FQNEAQ (reference sequence). CDR3 length: 14 residues. Trimming removed 1 base at V and 2 bases at J, with 8 bases between. The CDR3 sequence: CASSLGPDNTEAFF. CDR3 nucleotides: TGTGCCAGCAGCTTAGGGCCCGATAACACTGAAGCTTTCTTT.

The chain is built from TRBV21-1 and TRBJ2-3; the table's D call of TRBD1 was not tested on the DNA. TRBV21-1 is assigned pseudogene status. The CDR3 covers 15 residues. The CDR3 is CASSKSYRGHDTQYF. The DNA of the CDR3 is TGTGCCAGCAGCAAAAGTTACAGGGGGCACGATACGCAGTATTTT.

This chain uses TRBV9 with TRBJ2-1; 7 bases agree with TRBD2. V gave up 0 bases and J gave up 10 bases; unmatched junction bases: 7. The germline V gene has CDR1 SGDLS and CDR2 YYNGEE. This CDR3 is built from 14 residues. The CDR3 coding sequence is TGTGCCAGCAGCGTAGTTTCGGGAGGAGGGGAGCAGTTCTTC. Translated, it gives CASSVVSGGGEQFF.

The chain recombines TRBV10-1 with TRBJ2-7; 10 bases are shared with TRBD1. Germline V lookup: CDR1 WNHNN, CDR2 SYGVQD (reference sequence). V trimming: 1 base; J trimming: 5 bases; junction bases outside the gene matches: 11. The CDR3 spans 17 residues. The DNA for the CDR3 is TGCGCCAGCAGTGAGTTACCGGGACAGGGGATACCTGACGAGCAGTACTTC. It yields the protein CASSELPGQGIPDEQYF.

The chain recombines TRBV20-1 with TRBJ2-3; 9 bases map to TRBD2. The CDR3 loop spans 15 amino acids. The V and J ends lost 3 bases and 2 bases, in that order; junction bases with no gene match: 6. Germline-derived CDR1 and CDR2 are DFQATT and SNEGSKA (reference sequence). In DNA, the CDR3 is TGCAGTGCTAGTGAGCGGGAGGCTATCACAGATACGCAGTATTTT. Amino acids: CSASEREAITDTQYF.

This clone was seen only a few times. This chain uses TRBV7-6 with TRBJ2-5; tentative D call: TRBD1 (6 bases). Germline lookup yields CDR1 SGHVS and CDR2 FNYEAQ. V was pared by 5 bases and J by 5 bases, with 27 bases between. The CDR3 covers 18 residues. DNA of the CDR3: TGTGCCAGCAGCCCCGAAAGGTTGAGGGCTCAGGGGATTGAGACCCAGTACTTC. It translates to CASSPERLRAQGIETQYF. Supplemented by reference TRBV7-6 and TRBJ2-5, the full variable domain reads GAGVSQSPRYKVTKRGQDVALRCDPISGHVSLYWYRQALGQGPEFLTYFNYEAQQDKSGLPNDRFSAERPEGSISTLTIQRTEQRDSAMYRCASSPERLRAQGIETQYFGPGTRLLVL.

This chain links TRBV25-1 with TRBJ2-5; no definite D call. The length of the CDR3 is 12 residues. Deletions cut 6 bases from V and 5 bases from J, with 10 bases between. Germline V CDR1 and CDR2: MGHDK, SYGVNS. The CDR3 nucleotides are TGTGCCAGCAGGAGCTCGAAGGAGACCCAGTACTTC. This codes for CASRSSKETQYF.

In this sample, this clone turned up once. CDR3 amino acids: CASNLGSSYEQYV. DNA for the CDR3: TGTGCCAGCAACCTGGGGAGCTCCTACGAGCAGTACGTC. This chain joins TRBV21-1 and TRBJ2-7; the D call of TRBD2 is as the table states it, not checked on the DNA. TRBV21-1 is a known pseudogene. The CDR3 loop spans 13 amino acids.

The genes are TRBV6-5 and TRBJ2-2, with TRBD2 as a possible D gene (6 bases). This CDR3 contains 15 residues. The germline gives CDR1 MNHEY, CDR2 SVGAGI. V was pared by 10 bases and J by 4 bases, with 19 bases between. This chain's CDR3 is CATGGDSQPTGELFF. CDR3 sequence (DNA): TGTGCCACCGGCGGGGACTCACAACCCACCGGGGAGCTGTTTTTT.

This chain uses TRBV18 with TRBJ2-2; possible D gene TRBD1, 6 bases. CDR1 is KGHSH, CDR2 LQKENI, per germline. The CDR3 is 12 amino acids. Trimming left V 5 bases short and J 9 bases short, with 10 bases between. The CDR3 nucleotides read TGTGCCAGCTCATCAACAGGGAGGGAGCTGTTTTTT. Its protein product is CASSSTGRELFF.

The chain links TRBV5-1 to TRBJ2-3, with 7 bases lining up with TRBD2. This CDR3 is built from 16 residues. The J segment lost 3 bases and the V segment lost 4 bases, leaving 11 bases of the junction unmatched. Germline V CDR1 and CDR2: SGHRS, YFSETQ. The CDR3 nucleotides read TGCGCCAGCAGCGAGGGAGGGGCAGGGAGGACAGATACGCAGTATTTT. Encoded protein: CASSEGGAGRTDTQYF.

The rearrangement links TRBV14 to TRBJ2-1; 12 nucleotides align to TRBD2. The CDR3 is 15 amino acids. Germline-derived CDR1 and CDR2 are SGHDN and FVKESK. The V gene end was trimmed by 6 bases and the J gene end by 3 bases; junction bases not matched to a gene: 3. The CDR3 DNA reads as TGTGCCAGCAGTCGGACTAGCGGGATCTACAATGAGCAGTTCTTC. It specifies CASSRTSGIYNEQFF.

J is TRBJ2-7 and V is TRBV6-6; the match to TRBD1 covers 9 bases. The CDR3 has 15 amino acids. The J segment lost 5 bases and the V segment lost 5 bases, leaving 10 bases of the junction unmatched. Germline V lookup: CDR1 MNHNY, CDR2 SVGAGI (reference sequence). This CDR3 reads CASSNPGTGFHEQYF. DNA for the CDR3: TGTGCCAGCAGTAACCCCGGGACAGGGTTCCACGAGCAGTACTTC.

The V and J genes are TRBV5-6 and TRBJ2-3; the D gene is possibly TRBD2 (7 bases). Germline V gives CDR1 SGHDT, CDR2 YYEEEE. The CDR3 sequence is 15 residues long. Between the trimmed V and J ends, which lost 4 bases and 3 bases, there was a span of 15 bases. The CDR3 DNA sequence: TGTGCCAGCAGCCACCAGGGGAGGGGGACAGATACGCAGTATTTT. Its protein product is CASSHQGRGTDTQYF.

The chain links TRBV7-3 to TRBJ2-3, with 7 bases aligning to TRBD1. This CDR3 contains 15 residues. CDR1 and CDR2 from the germline V gene are SGHTA and FQGTGA. The J segment lost 1 base and the V segment lost 5 bases, leaving 6 bases of the junction unmatched. The CDR3: CASSTRQGGTDTQYF. The CDR3 coding sequence is TGTGCCAGCAGCACCAGACAGGGAGGCACAGATACGCAGTATTTT.

The gene calls are TRBV4-1 and TRBJ2-1; maybe TRBD1 (5 bases). The CDR3 totals 17 residues. Germline V gives CDR1 MGHRA, CDR2 YSYEKL. Deletions cut 4 bases from V and 3 bases from J, with 19 bases between. The CDR3 sequence: CASSRSLFETVYNEQFF. Here the CDR3 DNA reads TGCGCCAGCAGCCGAAGCCTTTTCGAGACAGTCTACAATGAGCAGTTCTTC.